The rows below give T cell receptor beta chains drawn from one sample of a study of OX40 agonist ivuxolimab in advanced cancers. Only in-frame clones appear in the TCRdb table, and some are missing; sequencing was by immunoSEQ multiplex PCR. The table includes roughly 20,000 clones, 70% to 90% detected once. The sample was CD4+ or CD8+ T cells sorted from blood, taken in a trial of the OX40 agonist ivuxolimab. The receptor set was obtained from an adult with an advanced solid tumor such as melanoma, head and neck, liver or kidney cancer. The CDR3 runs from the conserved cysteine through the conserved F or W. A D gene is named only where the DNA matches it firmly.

CATSRDLGSYEQYF,TRBV15,TRBJ2-7,NA
CATSRVGLGRNTEAFF,TRBV15,TRBJ1-1,NA
CASSYPDATNEKLFF,TRBV6-6,TRBJ1-4,NA
CASSFNPENQPQHF,TRBV5-8,TRBJ1-5,NA
CASSSLAVSSYNEQFF,TRBV27,TRBJ2-1,TRBD2
CASSSWGLTNTYEQYF,TRBV6-5,TRBJ2-7,TRBD2
CASSEAFSGGGYEQYF,TRBV2,TRBJ2-7,NA
CASSLMPGTSGSQFF,TRBV27,TRBJ2-1,TRBD2
CASSAPGGIGELFF,TRBV28,TRBJ2-2,TRBD1
CASSPQGADNSPLHF,TRBV4-1,TRBJ1-6,NA
CASSLYPQGQGLLDEQYF,TRBV27,TRBJ2-7,TRBD1
CASSQEGRAQETQYF,TRBV4-1,TRBJ2-5,NA
CARETGLNYGYTF,TRBV2,TRBJ1-2,TRBD1
CASSRDNEQFF,TRBV6-6,TRBJ2-1,NA
CASSQDAPGQFSYEQYF,TRBV4-1,TRBJ2-7,TRBD1
CASSFLGQETQYF,TRBV27,TRBJ2-5,NA
CASSLGTSNTEAFF,TRBV5-4,TRBJ1-1,NA
CASSLGSGGLYEQYF,TRBV5-1,TRBJ2-7,TRBD2
CASSFGPYSNEQFF,TRBV11-2,TRBJ2-1,NA
CASSSGYYNEQFF,TRBV19,TRBJ2-1,NA
CASSPYSIDTGELFF,TRBV19,TRBJ2-2,NA
CASSSGQETQYF,TRBV11-3,TRBJ2-5,NA
CASSIEGHGYQFF,TRBV19,TRBJ2-1,NA